Listed below are T cell receptor beta chains from one sample, sequenced in a study of shared clonotypes between healthy human individuals. TCRdb's table, derived via immunoSEQ multiplex PCR, lists solely in-frame clones and lacks some. The data contain about 1.5 million clones, 95% to 99% of them singletons. Sequencing used naive CD4+ T cells sorted from blood. These receptor sequences come from a young man in good health. CDR3s include the opening cysteine and the closing phenylalanine or tryptophan. The D gene is left open where the match is weak. Only some rows state a clone size, as once, few, many or a class for expanded clones.

d_gene	j_gene	abundance	v_gene	CDR3aa	CDR3nt
TRBD1	TRBJ2-7	-	TRBV29-1	CSVERDRSSPQYF	TGCAGCGTTGAAAGGGACAGGTCCTCACCGCAGTACTTC
TRBD2	TRBJ2-3	-	TRBV28	CASSPGLAGSMTDTQYF	TGTGCCAGCAGTCCGGGACTAGCGGGAAGTATGACAGATACGCAGTATTTT
-	TRBJ1-1	-	TRBV6-5	CASRSDRNTEAFF	TGTGCCAGCAGGTCGGATCGGAACACTGAAGCTTTCTTT
-	TRBJ2-2	-	TRBV4-2	CASSQGAGPNTGELFF	TGTGCCAGCAGCCAAGGAGCGGGTCCGAACACCGGGGAGCTGTTTTTT
TRBD1	TRBJ2-7	-	TRBV7-9	CASSLGGQGYYEQYF	TGTGCCAGCAGCTTAGGCGGACAGGGTTACTACGAGCAGTACTTC
TRBD1	TRBJ2-2	-	TRBV28	CASSLWTGGSTGELFF	TGTGCCAGCAGTTTATGGACAGGGGGCTCTACCGGGGAGCTGTTTTTT
TRBD2	TRBJ2-1	-	TRBV9	CASSGPSGRRGDEQFF	TGTGCCAGCAGCGGCCCTAGCGGGAGGAGAGGCGATGAGCAGTTCTTC
TRBD2	TRBJ2-1	-	TRBV18	CASSPSLSGINDEQFF	TGTGCCAGCTCACCATCACTGAGCGGGATTAACGATGAGCAGTTCTTC
-	TRBJ2-1	-	TRBV11-3	CASSLQGSYNEQFF	TGTGCCAGCAGCTTACAGGGTTCCTACAATGAGCAGTTCTTC
-	TRBJ2-7	-	TRBV5-4	CASSTNGGREQYF	TGTGCCAGCAGCACAAACGGGGGGCGCGAGCAGTACTTC
-	TRBJ2-2	-	TRBV19	CASSILAGLRGELFF	TGTGCCAGTAGTATATTAGCAGGGCTTAGGGGGGAGCTGTTTTTT
-	TRBJ1-5	-	TRBV6-1	CASEAEPSPQHF	TGTGCCAGCGAGGCAGAACCGAGTCCCCAGCATTTT
-	TRBJ1-1	-	TRBV5-4	CASSPELRGLNTEAFF	TGTGCCAGCAGCCCTGAGCTCCGGGGGTTGAACACTGAAGCTTTCTTT
-	TRBJ2-7	once	TRBV7-2	CASSLYRVAEQYF	TGTGCCAGCAGCTTATACAGGGTTGCCGAGCAGTACTTC
TRBD1	TRBJ2-2	once	TRBV28	CASSSQQGKDTGELFF	TGTGCCAGCAGTTCGCAACAGGGGAAAGACACCGGGGAGCTGTTTTTT
TRBD1	TRBJ1-5	-	TRBV23-1	CASSQSSTTNWTGNQPQHF	TGCGCCAGCAGTCAATCGTCGACCACAAACTGGACAGGAAATCAGCCCCAGCATTTT
-	TRBJ1-5	once	TRBV9	CASSVGRGANQPQHF	TGTGCCAGCAGCGTAGGTCGGGGGGCTAATCAGCCCCAGCATTTT
-	TRBJ1-3	-	TRBV4-2	CASSQDPGYSGNTIYF	TGTGCCAGCAGCCAAGATCCGGGCTACTCTGGAAACACCATATATTTT
-	TRBJ2-7	-	TRBV5-6	CASSLLRASYEQYF	TGTGCCAGCAGCTTGCTCAGGGCCTCCTACGAGCAGTACTTC
-	TRBJ1-3	-	TRBV10-3	CAISESEVVGLISGNTIYF	TGTGCCATCAGTGAGTCTGAGGTAGTGGGACTGATCTCTGGAAACACCATATATTTT
-	TRBJ2-1	-	TRBV14	CASSQGVGASYNEQFF	TGTGCCAGCAGCCAAGGGGTAGGGGCATCCTACAATGAGCAGTTCTTC
TRBD1	TRBJ2-7	-	TRBV5-5	CASSRTGGDRYEQYF	TGTGCCAGCAGCAGGACAGGGGGCGATCGATACGAGCAGTACTTC
-	TRBJ2-3	-	TRBV28	CASSRRGQRDTQYF	TGTGCCAGCAGTCGCCGGGGCCAAAGAGATACGCAGTATTTT
TRBD2	TRBJ2-1	-	TRBV6-5	CASSYSLAGTNEQFF	TGTGCCAGCAGTTACTCCCTAGCGGGAACCAATGAGCAGTTCTTC
-	TRBJ1-5	-	TRBV21-1	CASSSGTGAKYQPQHF	TGTGCCAGCAGCTCCGGGACAGGGGCGAAGTATCAGCCCCAGCATTTT
-	TRBJ1-1	-	TRBV6-6	CASSYNRVNTEAFF	TGTGCCAGCAGTTATAACAGAGTGAACACTGAAGCTTTCTTT
TRBD2	TRBJ2-5	-	TRBV5-1	CASSGGLAGGETQYF	TGCGCCAGCAGCGGGGGACTAGCGGGAGGAGAGACCCAGTACTTC
TRBD2	TRBJ2-7	-	TRBV10-2	CASSELGLGSYEQYF	TGCGCCAGCAGTGAGTTAGGACTAGGGTCGTACGAGCAGTACTTC
-	TRBJ2-1	once	TRBV13	CASSIYNEQFF	TGTGCCAGCAGCATCTACAATGAGCAGTTCTTC
TRBD1	TRBJ2-7	-	TRBV28	CASRSPDRGASYEQYF	TGTGCCAGCAGGTCTCCCGACAGGGGAGCTTCCTACGAGCAGTACTTC
-	TRBJ1-4	-	TRBV15	CATSRDPPPQGEKLFF	TGTGCCACCAGCAGAGACCCCCCCCCACAGGGTGAAAAACTGTTTTTT
TRBD1	TRBJ2-5	-	TRBV7-9	CASSLPGTAQETQYF	TGTGCCAGCAGCTTACCCGGGACAGCCCAAGAGACCCAGTACTTC
TRBD1	TRBJ2-4	once	TRBV7-9	CASSALGGSGTAVWNIQYF	TGTGCCAGCAGCGCCTTAGGGGGTTCCGGGACAGCGGTTTGGAACATTCAGTACTTC
-	TRBJ2-7	-	TRBV7-2	CASSLRREHYEQYF	TGTGCCAGCAGTTTAAGACGGGAACACTACGAGCAGTACTTC
-	TRBJ2-1	-	TRBV29-1	CSVVGRNGHEQFF	TGCAGCGTTGTTGGGAGAAACGGGCATGAGCAGTTCTTC
TRBD2	TRBJ2-2	-	TRBV7-8	CASINFSGRRFTGELFF	TGTGCCAGCATCAATTTTAGCGGGAGGAGATTCACCGGGGAGCTGTTTTTT
-	TRBJ2-3	-	TRBV9	CASSPQGPGTDTQYF	TGTGCCAGCAGCCCTCAGGGGCCCGGCACAGATACGCAGTATTTT
-	TRBJ2-7	-	TRBV6-5	CASSYSQLGSQQYF	TGTGCCAGCAGTTATTCACAGTTGGGTTCGCAGCAGTACTTC
-	TRBJ1-1	-	TRBV4-2	CASSQGDMNTEAFF	TGTGCCAGCAGCCAAGGGGACATGAACACTGAAGCTTTCTTT
-	TRBJ2-3	-	TRBV9	CASALGGASDTQYF	TGTGCCAGCGCTTTGGGCGGGGCTTCAGATACGCAGTATTTT
-	TRBJ2-5	-	TRBV5-6	CASSPGRILQETQYF	TGTGCCAGCAGCCCGGGACGGATTCTCCAAGAGACCCAGTACTTC
-	TRBJ2-3	-	TRBV5-1	CASSPPGADTQYF	TGCGCCAGCAGCCCCCCAGGGGCAGATACGCAGTATTTT